This is a list of T cell receptor beta chains from one sample in a study of CD8 T cells in Susac syndrome. In TCRdb, the immunoSEQ multiplex PCR reads were re-called with MiXCR into one record per CDR3 protein. The sample records more than 100,000 distinct CDR3 sequences, 85% to 95% being singletons. Source material: CD8+ T cells from PBMCs. The receptors derive from a human donor with Susac syndrome. Both conserved end residues are part of each CDR3. D genes are given only for firm matches. Only part of the rows carry a size: once, few, many, or a class if the clone is expanded.

J gene | clone size | D gene | V gene | CDR3 DNA | CDR3 protein
TRBJ2-1 | NA | NA | TRBV13 | TGTGCCAGCAGCTTCACTAATGAGCAGTTCTTC | CASSFTNEQFF
TRBJ1-2 | few | NA | TRBV7-2 | TGTGCCAGCAGCTTAGTCGGCCTAGCTAACTATGGCTACACCTTC | CASSLVGLANYGYTF
TRBJ2-3 | once | NA | TRBV6-2/TRBV6-3 | TGTGCCAGCAGGCCTAGGAAGGATACGCAGTATTTT | CASRPRKDTQYF
TRBJ2-7 | NA | NA | TRBV11-2 | TGTGCCAGCAGCTCCCAGGGACCTTATAGCGGTGACGAGCAGTACTTC | CASSSQGPYSGDEQYF
TRBJ2-7 | NA | NA | TRBV4-1 | TGCGCCAGCAGCCAAGAAGGCGCCGCCGCCTACGAGCAGTACTTC | CASSQEGAAAYEQYF
TRBJ2-3 | NA | NA | TRBV29-1 | TGCAGCGTTGTAGGTAGCACAGATACGCAGTATTTT | CSVVGSTDTQYF
TRBJ2-2 | NA | NA | TRBV4-3 | TGCGCCAGCAGTTGGGGGGAAAGGGCCGGGGAGCTGTTTTTT | CASSWGERAGELFF
TRBJ2-7 | NA | NA | TRBV7-9 | TGTGCCAGCAGCTTTAGGGACACCCACTCCTACGAGCAGTACTTC | CASSFRDTHSYEQYF
TRBJ1-5 | NA | TRBD1 | TRBV27 | TGTGCCAGCAGTTTATCCAGGGGGGATCAGCCCCAGCATTTT | CASSLSRGDQPQHF
TRBJ2-1 | NA | NA | TRBV9 | TGTGCCAGCAGCGTAGCTCAAGCAGGGGACAATGAGCAGTTCTTC | CASSVAQAGDNEQFF
TRBJ2-7 | NA | TRBD1 | TRBV25-1 | TGTGCCAGCAGTGGAGGGAACACAGGGGGCGCCTCCTACGAGCAGTACTTC | CASSGGNTGGASYEQYF
TRBJ1-2 | NA | NA | TRBV29-1 | TGCAGCGTGGCCAACAGCCACTATGGCTACACCTTC | CSVANSHYGYTF
TRBJ1-1 | NA | TRBD1 | TRBV20-1 | TGCAGTGCCGGGACAGGGGGCAAAGCTTTCTTT | CSAGTGGKAFF
TRBJ2-6 | NA | NA | TRBV29-1 | TGCAGCGTTGAAGATCCCGACAGTGCCGGGGCCAACGTCCTGACTTTC | CSVEDPDSAGANVLTF
TRBJ2-7 | NA | TRBD1 | TRBV4-2 | TGTGCCAGCAGCCTCCGGGACAGGGGGCTTGAGCAGTACTTC | CASSLRDRGLEQYF
TRBJ2-1 | NA | TRBD1 | TRBV27 | TGTGCCAGCAGTACAGGGGGCGACTACAATGAGCAGTTCTTC | CASSTGGDYNEQFF
TRBJ2-7 | NA | NA | TRBV7-2 | TGTGCCAGCAGCTCCTTCGCCGGGGGAACCTACGAGCAGTACTTC | CASSSFAGGTYEQYF
TRBJ1-2 | NA | NA | TRBV12-3/TRBV12-4 | TGTGCCAGCAGTTTACTGCAAAACAGCTACACCTTC | CASSLLQNSYTF
TRBJ1-5 | NA | TRBD1 | TRBV12-3/TRBV12-4 | TGTGCCAGCAGTTTCGACAGGGACCAGCCCCAGCATTTT | CASSFDRDQPQHF
TRBJ2-5 | NA | NA | TRBV11-2 | TGTGCCAGCGCTGCAGAGTCAGCTTTTCGGACCCAGTACTTC | CASAAESAFRTQYF
TRBJ2-2 | NA | TRBD2 | TRBV4-2 | TGTGCCAGCAGCCAAGAATTTGGAGCGGGGGGGCCTACCGGGGAGCTGTTTTTT | CASSQEFGAGGPTGELFF
TRBJ2-7 | NA | NA | TRBV30 | TGTGCCTGGACTCTTGGTTCCTCCTACGAGCAGTACTTC | CAWTLGSSYEQYF
TRBJ1-1 | once | NA | TRBV2 | TGTGCCAGCAGTGTACCGCAGGGTTCCATGAACACTGAAGCTTTCTTT | CASSVPQGSMNTEAFF
TRBJ2-5 | NA | NA | TRBV29-1 | TGCAGCGTTGACTGGACTAAACCCAAAGAGACCCAGTACTTC | CSVDWTKPKETQYF
TRBJ2-7 | NA | NA | TRBV5-1 | TGCGCCAGCAGCCCCCAACCCTCGGGGCCCTCACACGAGCAGTACTTC | CASSPQPSGPSHEQYF
TRBJ1-2 | NA | TRBD1 | TRBV6-5 | TGTGCCAGCGGGTCTCAGGGGGGTTGGCGAGGCTACACCTTC | CASGSQGGWRGYTF
TRBJ2-2 | NA | TRBD2 | TRBV4-2 | TGTGCCAGCAGCCGGGGCATAGCGGGGGAGGCCGGGGAGCTGTTTTTT | CASSRGIAGEAGELFF
TRBJ1-2 | once | NA | TRBV7-9 | TGTGCCAGCAGCTCTCAGGGGGGCTACACCTTC | CASSSQGGYTF
TRBJ1-2 | NA | NA | TRBV14 | TGTGCCAGCACCAGGAATAACTATGGCTACACCTTC | CASTRNNYGYTF
TRBJ2-3 | few | TRBD2 | TRBV7-2 | TGTGCCAGCAGCTTCGACCAGCGGGGGGACACAGATACGCAGTATTTT | CASSFDQRGDTDTQYF
TRBJ2-1 | NA | NA | TRBV9 | TGTGCCAGCAGCGTAGAGGGGGATCGGGATGAGCAGTTCTTC | CASSVEGDRDEQFF
TRBJ2-5 | NA | NA | TRBV11-2 | TGTGCCAGCAGCTTTCACGGCCCGCGCGGGACCCAAGAGACCCAGTACTTC | CASSFHGPRGTQETQYF
TRBJ1-2 | NA | NA | TRBV25-1 | TGTGCCAGCAGTGCACAGGGATGGGGCTACACCTTC | CASSAQGWGYTF
TRBJ2-1 | NA | NA | TRBV4-1 | TGCGCCAGCAGCCAAGATGGGGCAGACAATGAGCAGTTCTTC | CASSQDGADNEQFF
TRBJ1-5 | NA | NA | TRBV10-2 | TGCGCCAGCAGTGAGTCGAAGCCGGAGCCCCAGCATTTT | CASSESKPEPQHF
TRBJ2-1 | NA | TRBD1 | TRBV9 | TGTGCCAGCAGCTCCCGGGACAGGGAAACCTACAATGAGCAGTTCTTC | CASSSRDRETYNEQFF
TRBJ1-5 | NA | NA | TRBV7-2 | TGTGCCAGCAGCTTAGGTCTGCAGGTTGGACAGCCCCAGCATTTT | CASSLGLQVGQPQHF
TRBJ2-7 | NA | NA | TRBV7-2 | TGTGCCAGCAGCTTTGGGCCCCCTCCCTACGAGCAGTACTTC | CASSFGPPPYEQYF
TRBJ2-4 | NA | TRBD1 | TRBV7-8 | TGTGCCAGCAGTCGACAGGGTTGGGACATTCAGTACTTC | CASSRQGWDIQYF
TRBJ2-1 | NA | NA | TRBV7-9 | TGTGCCAGCAGCCCTTCAGGCTATGAGCAGTTCTTC | CASSPSGYEQFF
TRBJ2-3 | NA | TRBD2 | TRBV7-2 | TGTGCCAGCAGCCCAAGGACTAGCGGGGGGGATACGCAGTATTTT | CASSPRTSGGDTQYF
TRBJ2-1 | NA | NA | TRBV5-6 | TGTGCCAGCAGCTTGGGGGGAGGTTGGAACTACAATGAGCAGTTCTTC | CASSLGGGWNYNEQFF
TRBJ2-7 | NA | TRBD2 | TRBV30 | TGTGCCTGGAGCCTCTGGCGGGGGGGCCCCAACTACGAGCAGTACTTC | CAWSLWRGGPNYEQYF
TRBJ1-1 | NA | NA | TRBV25-1 | TGTGCCAGCAGTGAATGGGAGGCTGAAGCTTTCTTT | CASSEWEAEAFF
TRBJ2-7 | once | TRBD1 | TRBV29-1 | TGCAGCGTTCTCCACCGGGACAGAACCTCCTACGAGCAGTACTTC | CSVLHRDRTSYEQYF
TRBJ2-3 | NA | TRBD2 | TRBV7-8 | TGTGCCAGCAGCTTAGCATTAGCGGGGGCTCACCCCTATACGCAGTATTTT | CASSLALAGAHPYTQYF
TRBJ1-2 | NA | NA | TRBV20-1 | TGCAGTGCTAGAGATTTAAGGGAATCCGATGGCTACACCTTC | CSARDLRESDGYTF
TRBJ2-5 | NA | TRBD2 | TRBV10-2 | TGCGCCAGCAGTATGACTAGCGGGGGAGGTGAGACCCAGTACTTC | CASSMTSGGGETQYF
TRBJ1-5 | NA | TRBD1 | TRBV7-8 | TGTGCCAGCAGCTATGGACAGGGAGGGAATCAGCCCCAGCATTTT | CASSYGQGGNQPQHF
TRBJ2-5 | NA | TRBD2 | TRBV2 | TGTGCCAGCAGGGGACTAGCGGGAGAACAAGAGACCCAGTACTTC | CASRGLAGEQETQYF
TRBJ2-6 | NA | NA | TRBV7-6 | TGTGCCAGCAGCTTAGAAGCCAACGTCCTGACTTTC | CASSLEANVLTF
TRBJ2-3 | NA | NA | TRBV4-1 | TGCGCCAGCAGCCAAAGAAGTCCAGATACGCAGTATTTT | CASSQRSPDTQYF
TRBJ2-2 | NA | TRBD2 | TRBV19 | TGTGCCAGTAGTATGGGGGGGAACGGGGAGCTGTTTTTT | CASSMGGNGELFF
TRBJ1-5 | NA | NA | TRBV7-8 | TGTGCCAGCAGCACCCGACAGACGGGAACCCAGCATTTT | CASSTRQTGTQHF
TRBJ2-2 | NA | NA | TRBV9 | TGTGCCAGCAGCGTAGGGGACACCGGGGAGCTGTTTTTT | CASSVGDTGELFF
TRBJ2-7 | NA | TRBD1 | TRBV7-8 | TGTGCCAGCAGACCCGGGACAGGGTCGGGCGAGCAGTACTTC | CASRPGTGSGEQYF
TRBJ2-4 | NA | NA | TRBV27 | TGTGCCAGCAGTTTTGCGGAGACAAACATTCAGTACTTC | CASSFAETNIQYF